Each of the 13 T cell receptor beta chains below was sequenced from the same sample in a study of OX40 agonist ivuxolimab in advanced cancers. Libraries were prepared by immunoSEQ multiplex PCR; TCRdb keeps only in-frame clonotypes and omits some of them. This table has 20,000 or so clones, roughly nine tenths appearing once. The sequenced sample was CD4+ or CD8+ T cells sorted from blood, obtained in a trial of the OX40 agonist ivuxolimab. The source is an adult with an advanced solid tumor such as melanoma, head and neck, liver or kidney cancer.

This chain connects TRBV12-5 to TRBJ1-1; 7 bases are a match to TRBD1. With 2 bases clipped from V and 8 bases from J, the junction kept 14 bases outside the gene matches. Germline CDR1 is LGHNT and CDR2 is FRNRAP. This CDR3 contains 16 residues. CDR3 sequence: CASGLPPGGRGTEAFF. CDR3 in DNA: TGTGCTAGTGGTTTGCCGCCAGGGGGACGCGGGACCGAAGCTTTCTTT.

The genes are TRBV9 and TRBJ2-1, with 10 bases lining up with TRBD2. The CDR3 has 15 amino acids. Germline V gives CDR1 SGDLS, CDR2 YYNGEE. V dropped 0 bases and J dropped 9; count of bases not matched to a gene: 6. CDR3 DNA: TGTGCCAGCAGCGTAGCAGCGGGAGGGAGCGTTGAGCAGTTCTTC. Translated: CASSVAAGGSVEQFF.

This clone occurred once. V usage is TRBV27 and J usage is TRBJ2-3; unclear D gene. V was clipped by 6 bases and J by 6 bases, with 10 bases between them. The germline V gene encodes CDR1 MNHEY and CDR2 SMNVEV (reference sequence). The CDR3 sequence is 12 residues long. CDR3 in DNA: TGTGCCAGCAGCCCAAGGGCCGATACGCAGTATTTT. Translated: CASSPRADTQYF.

The chain employs TRBV2 and TRBJ1-2; tentatively, D is TRBD1 (5 bases). The V gene lost 4 bases and the J gene lost 4 bases, with 10 bases spanning the gap. This CDR3 is built from 13 residues. CDR1 SNHLY and CDR2 FYNNEI come from the germline V gene. CDR3 in amino acids: CASSGQGGYGYTF. The CDR3 region has the DNA TGTGCCAGCAGTGGGCAGGGTGGCTATGGCTACACCTTC.

The CDR3 region is CASSFLPWDRETEKLFF. The CDR3 nucleotides are TGTGCCAGCAGTTTTCTTCCCTGGGACAGGGAAACCGAAAAACTGTTTTTT. This chain joins TRBV28 and TRBJ1-4; TRBD1 aligns across 9 bases. CDR1 MDHEN and CDR2 SYDVKM come from the germline V gene. Unmatched junction bases numbered 13, after V lost 3 bases and J lost 8 bases. The CDR3 runs to 17 residues.

This chain links TRBV7-6 with TRBJ2-7, with 7 nucleotides matching TRBD1. Germline loops: CDR1 SGHVS, CDR2 FNYEAQ. The CDR3 runs to 14 residues. V trimming: 3 bases; J trimming: 12 bases; junction bases outside the gene matches: 14. The CDR3 sequence is CASSFGRQGQVRYF. The CDR3 coding sequence is TGTGCCAGCAGCTTCGGACGACAGGGCCAGGTTCGGTACTTC.

J is TRBJ2-5 and V is TRBV7-2; D might be TRBD2 (6 bases). The V end lost 0 bases, the J end lost 2 bases, and 13 bases lay between the germline ends. The CDR3 is made up of 16 amino acids. Germline CDR1 is SGHTA and CDR2 is FQGNSA. The CDR3 region is CASSLAPGLVQETQYF. CDR3 DNA sequence: TGTGCCAGCAGCTTAGCTCCGGGACTCGTACAAGAGACCCAGTACTTC. Together with reference TRBV7-2 and TRBJ2-5, the CDR3 gives the full variable domain: GAGVSQSPSNKVTEKGKDVELRCDPISGHTALYWYRQSLGQGLEFLIYFQGNSAPDKSGLPSDRFSAERTGGSVSTLTIQRTQQEDSAVYLCASSLAPGLVQETQYFGPGTRLLVL.

V and J are TRBV23-1 and TRBJ1-1; TRBD1 aligns across 7 bases. Being an ORF, TRBV23-1 has a function that is uncertain. V shed 6 bases and J 4 bases; nucleotides not matched to a gene: 2. This CDR3 is built from 12 residues. The CDR3, as DNA: TGCGCCAGCAGACAGGGGTTCACTGAAGCTTTCTTT. Translation gives CASRQGFTEAFF.

This clone was detected a few times. The V call is TRBV19, the J call TRBJ1-5; 8 bases map to TRBD1. Germline V gene lookup returns CDR1 LNHDA and CDR2 SQIVND (reference sequence). Trimming at V came to 0 bases and at J to 7 bases, leaving 8 bases not matched to a gene. CDR3 length: 16 residues. CDR3 in DNA: TGTGCCAGTAGTATAGACTGGACAGGGTATCTCCAGCCCCAGCATTTT. Residues: CASSIDWTGYLQPQHF.

This clone was detected a few times. The chain links TRBV19 to TRBJ1-1, with D unresolved. Germline CDR1 and CDR2: LNHDA and SQIVND (reference sequence). The germline V and J ends were trimmed by 3 bases and 4 bases, with 12 bases remaining between them. The CDR3 spans 14 residues. CDR3 nucleotides: TGTGCCAGTAGTATCCGACAAGTCAGCACTGAAGCTTTCTTT. It codes for CASSIRQVSTEAFF.

The chain has TRBV27 and TRBJ2-1; D might be TRBD1 or TRBD2, each matching 5 bases. Per germline, CDR1 MNHEY and CDR2 SMNVEV (reference sequence). There are 15 residues in the CDR3. Between the trimmed V and J ends, which lost 6 bases and 6 bases, there was a span of 18 bases. CDR3 nucleotide sequence: TGTGCCAGCAGCCGAGGGGCTAGTGAGATCAATGAGCAGTTCTTC. Protein product: CASSRGASEINEQFF.

This clone was recorded a few times. The J gene is TRBJ1-1, the V gene TRBV4-2, with no clear D. This CDR3 comprises 14 residues. Germline-derived CDR1 and CDR2 are LGHNA and YNFKEQ. Trimming cost V 5 bases and J 1 base, with 11 bases left between them. Here the CDR3 reads CASSFFDWNTEAFF. In nucleotides, the CDR3 is TGTGCCAGCAGCTTTTTCGACTGGAACACTGAAGCTTTCTTT.

The chain employs TRBV7-8 and TRBJ2-7, with D possibly matching TRBD2 (6 bases). This CDR3 spans 15 amino acids. Trimming pared 6 bases from V and 2 bases from J, leaving 17 bases between. CDR1 and CDR2 from the germline V gene are SGHVS and FQNEAQ. The DNA for the CDR3 is TGTGCCAGCAGTTTTAGCGGAACCAATGCCTACGAGCAGTACTTC. This codes for CASSFSGTNAYEQYF.